A selection of T cell receptor beta chains follows, all from one sample in a study of blood T cell repertoires in COVID-19. The assay was immunoSEQ multiplex PCR, and TCRdb's table has in-frame clones only and misses some. The sample consists of about 260,000 clones, around 84% of them appearing once. Sequencing was carried out using PBMCs or T cells enriched from blood (not recorded which). These receptors were collected from a man aged 30 to 39 with acute COVID-19. The CDR3 runs from the conserved cysteine through the conserved F or W. A D gene is named only where the DNA matches it firmly. Rows give clone size only sometimes, using once, few, many, or a class for an expanded clone.

d_call clone_size j_call v_call cdr3_aa cdr3_nt
TRBD2 NA TRBJ2-1 TRBV5-1 CASSLVLAGANYNEQFF TGCGCCAGCAGCTTGGTTCTAGCGGGGGCAAACTACAATGAGCAGTTCTTC
NA NA TRBJ2-3 TRBV10-3 CATKRLDSTDTQYF TGTGCCACTAAGCGACTGGATAGCACAGATACGCAGTATTTT
TRBD1 NA TRBJ1-3 TRBV5-1 CASSLVPTGGIGNTIYF TGCGCCAGCAGCTTGGTCCCTACAGGGGGCATAGGAAACACCATATATTTT
NA NA TRBJ2-1 TRBV7-2 CASSLTGILYNEQFF TGTGCCAGCAGCTTAACGGGTATCCTTTACAATGAGCAGTTCTTC
TRBD2 NA TRBJ2-2 TRBV2 CASSGLAGGTGELFF TGTGCCAGCAGTGGACTAGCGGGAGGCACCGGGGAGCTGTTTTTT
NA NA TRBJ1-6 TRBV10-3 CAIRGLGSPLHF TGTGCCATCAGGGGCCTGGGTTCACCCCTCCACTTT
NA NA TRBJ1-4 TRBV29-1 CSVGADRYEKLFF TGCAGCGTTGGGGCAGACCGATATGAAAAACTGTTTTTT
TRBD2 NA TRBJ2-3 TRBV7-8 CASSPLAGVGDTQYF TGTGCCAGCAGCCCACTAGCGGGAGTTGGGGATACGCAGTATTTT
TRBD2 NA TRBJ2-2 TRBV4-2 CASSPSGSAWTGELFF TGTGCCAGCAGCCCGAGCGGGAGCGCATGGACCGGGGAGCTGTTTTTT
NA NA TRBJ1-4 TRBV25-1 CASSRQGGEKLFF TGTGCCAGCAGTCGCCAAGGGGGTGAAAAACTGTTTTTT
TRBD1 few TRBJ2-1 TRBV4-3 CASSQVEGGANEQFF TGCGCCAGCAGCCAAGTGGAAGGGGGCGCAAATGAGCAGTTCTTC
NA NA TRBJ1-5 TRBV15 CATSRAPNVAGNQPQHF TGTGCCACCAGCAGAGCGCCAAACGTGGCAGGGAATCAGCCCCAGCATTTT
NA NA TRBJ1-2 TRBV24-1 CATSDPVAYGYTF TGTGCCACCAGTGATCCCGTGGCCTATGGCTACACCTTC
TRBD2 NA TRBJ2-1 TRBV11-3 CASSLGELAGGPGNEQFF TGTGCCAGCAGCTTAGGGGAGCTAGCGGGAGGGCCCGGGAATGAGCAGTTCTTC
NA NA TRBJ2-1 TRBV5-4 CASSLTRNYNEQFF TGTGCCAGCAGCTTAACCAGAAATTACAATGAGCAGTTCTTC
NA NA TRBJ1-6 TRBV29-1 CSVKQGSNSPLHF TGCAGCGTTAAACAGGGTTCTAATTCACCCCTCCACTTT
TRBD1 NA TRBJ1-3 TRBV24-1 CATSEGQGNTIYF TGTGCCACCAGTGAGGGACAGGGGAACACCATATATTTT
NA NA TRBJ2-2 TRBV7-2 CASSFPTRLTGELFF TGTGCCAGCAGCTTCCCGACTAGACTAACCGGGGAGCTGTTTTTT
NA NA TRBJ2-2 TRBV19 CASSVTGLGKTGELFF TGTGCCAGTAGTGTGACAGGTTTAGGAAAGACCGGGGAGCTGTTTTTT
TRBD2 NA TRBJ2-5 TRBV3-1/TRBV3-2 CASSWVLADQETQYF TGTGCCAGCAGCTGGGTTCTAGCGGACCAAGAGACCCAGTACTTC
NA NA TRBJ1-2 TRBV27 CASSFTPGHHYGYTF TGTGCCAGCAGTTTCACACCGGGACATCACTATGGCTACACCTTC
NA NA TRBJ1-4 TRBV12-3/TRBV12-4 CASRRYEKLFF TGTGCCAGCAGGCGTTACGAAAAACTGTTTTTT
NA NA TRBJ1-1 TRBV5-1 CASRGGRAEAFF TGCGCCAGCAGAGGGGGTCGGGCTGAAGCTTTCTTT
TRBD1 NA TRBJ2-5 TRBV7-3 CASSNRTGVPYF TGTGCCAGCAGCAACCGGACAGGGGTGCCCTACTTC
NA NA TRBJ1-2 TRBV6-5 CASSRGDYGYTF TGTGCCAGCAGTCGGGGTGACTATGGCTACACCTTC
NA NA TRBJ2-6 TRBV7-9 CASTWTVSGANVLTF TGTGCCAGCACATGGACAGTATCTGGGGCCAACGTCCTGACTTTC
NA NA TRBJ2-2 TRBV29-1 CSVLRGTGELFF TGCAGCGTTCTCAGGGGCACCGGGGAGCTGTTTTTT
NA NA TRBJ1-1 TRBV3-1/TRBV3-2 CASRPSGGRGAFF TGTGCCAGCAGGCCCTCGGGGGGACGTGGAGCTTTCTTT
TRBD1 NA TRBJ1-2 TRBV28 CASSSDRGLQGPYGYTF TGTGCCAGCAGTTCCGACAGGGGACTACAGGGGCCCTATGGCTACACCTTC
TRBD1 once TRBJ1-2 TRBV30 CAWSTLQDRAGYTF TGTGCCTGGAGTACCCTTCAGGACAGGGCAGGCTACACCTTC
NA once TRBJ1-5 TRBV6-5 CASSQGGQPQHF TGTGCCAGCAGCCAGGGTGGGCAGCCCCAGCATTTT
TRBD1 NA TRBJ1-1 TRBV6-5 CASSTTGVNTEAFF TGTGCCAGCAGTACGACAGGGGTGAACACTGAAGCTTTCTTT
NA many TRBJ1-4 TRBV6-5 CASSQGEGLPEKLFF TGTGCCAGCTCGCAAGGGGAGGGACTTCCTGAAAAACTGTTTTTT
NA NA TRBJ1-2 TRBV6-5 CAMTGTTGGYTF TGTGCCATGACCGGGACAACGGGTGGCTACACCTTC
NA few TRBJ1-4 TRBV11-2 CASSLDSGSEKLFF TGTGCCAGCAGTTTGGACAGCGGCAGTGAAAAACTGTTTTTT
NA NA TRBJ2-1 TRBV12-5 CASGLAGDNEQFF TGTGCTAGTGGTTTGGCCGGAGACAATGAGCAGTTCTTC
NA NA TRBJ1-5 TRBV2 CASSGFGGVEPQHF TGTGCCAGCAGTGGCTTTGGGGGGGTTGAACCCCAGCATTTT
NA NA TRBJ1-4 TRBV4-2 CASSQDFRGLANEKLFF TGTGCCAGCAGCCAAGATTTCAGGGGTCTTGCTAATGAAAAACTGTTTTTT
TRBD1 NA TRBJ1-4 TRBV18 CASSPRGQVYNEKLFF TGTGCCAGCTCACCCCGCGGACAGGTCTATAATGAAAAACTGTTTTTT
TRBD2 once TRBJ2-1 TRBV9 CASSATSGIFYNEQFF TGTGCCAGCAGCGCGACTAGCGGGATCTTCTACAATGAGCAGTTCTTC
TRBD1 NA TRBJ1-2 TRBV5-4 CASSLGSGGFDGYTF TGTGCCAGCAGCTTAGGGTCAGGGGGTTTTGATGGCTACACCTTC
NA NA TRBJ1-2 TRBV7-2 CASSVGQPNYGYTF TGTGCCAGCAGCGTTGGACAGCCCAACTATGGCTACACCTTC
NA NA TRBJ1-4 TRBV30 CAWSVARGLFF TGTGCCTGGAGTGTGGCGAGAGGCCTGTTTTTT
TRBD2 NA TRBJ2-1 TRBV2 CASRQLSGGAYNEQFF TGTGCCAGCAGGCAACTTAGCGGGGGGGCCTACAATGAGCAGTTCTTC
TRBD2 NA TRBJ2-1 TRBV7-2 CASSLRGGQGEQFF TGTGCCAGCAGCTTGCGGGGGGGCCAGGGTGAGCAGTTCTTC
TRBD2 NA TRBJ2-1 TRBV18 CASSPDSGGRDEQFF TGTGCCAGCTCACCGGATAGCGGGGGGCGGGATGAGCAGTTCTTC
TRBD1 NA TRBJ2-1 TRBV7-9 CASRLQGSSYNEQFF TGTGCCAGCAGACTACAGGGGAGCTCCTACAATGAGCAGTTCTTC
TRBD2 NA TRBJ2-2 TRBV4-2 CASSQDSAGGPGELFF TGTGCCAGCAGCCAAGACTCAGCGGGAGGGCCCGGGGAGCTGTTTTTT
TRBD1 once TRBJ1-2 TRBV24-1 CATAKTGTDYGYTF TGTGCCACCGCTAAGACCGGGACAGATTATGGCTACACCTTC
NA NA TRBJ2-1 TRBV12-3/TRBV12-4 CASSLARSNEQFF TGTGCCAGCAGTTTAGCGCGGAGTAATGAGCAGTTCTTC
TRBD1 NA TRBJ1-6 TRBV28 CASSLYRGQGSPLHF TGTGCCAGCAGTTTATACAGGGGGCAGGGATCACCCCTCCACTTT
TRBD1 NA TRBJ1-1 TRBV7-3 CASSSIPGTGGKSTEAFF TGTGCCAGCAGTTCAATTCCCGGGACAGGGGGCAAGAGCACTGAAGCTTTCTTT
NA NA TRBJ1-2 TRBV19 CASSLQDTSYGYTF TGTGCCAGTAGTCTCCAGGACACCTCCTATGGCTACACCTTC